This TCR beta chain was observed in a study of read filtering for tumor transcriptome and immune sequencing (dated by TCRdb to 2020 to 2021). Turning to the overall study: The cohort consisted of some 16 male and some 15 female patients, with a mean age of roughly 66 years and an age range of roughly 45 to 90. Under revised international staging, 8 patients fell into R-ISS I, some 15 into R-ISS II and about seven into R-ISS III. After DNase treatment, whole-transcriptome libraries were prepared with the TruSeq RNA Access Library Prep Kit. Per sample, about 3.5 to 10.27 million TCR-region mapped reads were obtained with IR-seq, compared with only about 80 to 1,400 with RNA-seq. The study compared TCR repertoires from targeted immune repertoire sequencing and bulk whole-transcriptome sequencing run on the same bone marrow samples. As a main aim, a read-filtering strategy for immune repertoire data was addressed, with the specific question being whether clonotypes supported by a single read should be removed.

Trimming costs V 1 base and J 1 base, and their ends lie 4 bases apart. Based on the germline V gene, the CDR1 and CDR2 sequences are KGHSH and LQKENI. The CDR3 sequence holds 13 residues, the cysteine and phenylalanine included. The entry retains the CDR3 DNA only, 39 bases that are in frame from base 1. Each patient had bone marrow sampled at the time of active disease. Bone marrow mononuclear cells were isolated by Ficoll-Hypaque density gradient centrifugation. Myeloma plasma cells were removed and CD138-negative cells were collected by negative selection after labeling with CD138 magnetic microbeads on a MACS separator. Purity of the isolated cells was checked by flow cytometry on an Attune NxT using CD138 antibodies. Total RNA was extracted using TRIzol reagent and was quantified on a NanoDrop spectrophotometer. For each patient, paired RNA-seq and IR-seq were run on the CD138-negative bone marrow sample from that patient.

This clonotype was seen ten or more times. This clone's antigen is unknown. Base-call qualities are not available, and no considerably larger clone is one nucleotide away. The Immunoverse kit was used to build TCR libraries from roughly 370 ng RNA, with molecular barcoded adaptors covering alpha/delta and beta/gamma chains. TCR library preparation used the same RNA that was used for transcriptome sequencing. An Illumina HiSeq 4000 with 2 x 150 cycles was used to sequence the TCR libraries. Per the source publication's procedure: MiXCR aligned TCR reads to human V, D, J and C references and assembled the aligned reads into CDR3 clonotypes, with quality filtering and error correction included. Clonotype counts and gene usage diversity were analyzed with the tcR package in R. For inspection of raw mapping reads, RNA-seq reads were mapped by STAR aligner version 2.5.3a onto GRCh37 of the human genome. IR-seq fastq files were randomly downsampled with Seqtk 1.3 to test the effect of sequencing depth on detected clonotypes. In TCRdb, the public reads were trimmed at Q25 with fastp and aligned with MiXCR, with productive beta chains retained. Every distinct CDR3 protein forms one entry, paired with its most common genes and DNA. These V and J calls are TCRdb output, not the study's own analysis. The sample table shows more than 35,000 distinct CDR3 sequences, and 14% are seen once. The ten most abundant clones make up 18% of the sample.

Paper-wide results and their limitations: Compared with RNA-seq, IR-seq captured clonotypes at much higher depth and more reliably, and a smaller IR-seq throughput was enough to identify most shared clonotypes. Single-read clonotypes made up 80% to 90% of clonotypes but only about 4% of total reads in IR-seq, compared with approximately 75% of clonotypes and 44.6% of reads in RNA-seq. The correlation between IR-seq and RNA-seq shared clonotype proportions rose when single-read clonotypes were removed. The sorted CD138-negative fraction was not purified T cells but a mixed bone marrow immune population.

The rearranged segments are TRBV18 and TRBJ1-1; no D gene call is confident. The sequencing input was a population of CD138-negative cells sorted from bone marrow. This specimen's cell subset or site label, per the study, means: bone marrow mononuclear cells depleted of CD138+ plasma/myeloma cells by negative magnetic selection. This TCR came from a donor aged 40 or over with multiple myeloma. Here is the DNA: TGTGCCAGCTCACCACAGGGGAACACTGAAGCTTTCTTT. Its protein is CASSPQGNTEAFF.